This entry lists 3 T cell receptor beta chains sequenced from one sample in a study of blood T cell repertoires in COVID-19 (dated by TCRdb to about 2020). Library creation used the immunoSEQ multiplex PCR assay. Imported from immuneACCESS, the table was reduced by TCRdb to in-frame sequences with V and J called. These copies leave out some clones; in studies compared against another copy, an unresolved V gene accounts for under half, and the cause of the remainder is not known. This sample lists 100,000 to 140,000 clones; 75% to 95% were detected once. The ten largest make up around 1.2% of the sample. Sequencing was carried out using peripheral blood. Every receptor here comes from a woman in her 30s with acute or convalescent COVID-19.

This chain links TRBV30 with TRBJ1-3; D is uncertain. Germline CDR1 GTSNPN, CDR2 SVGIG (reference sequence). The CDR3 is 16 residues long. Trimming removed 0 bases from V and 0 bases from J, with 12 bases in between. This CDR3 is CAWSVNRWASGNTIYF. In DNA, the CDR3 is TGTGCCTGGAGTGTAAATCGATGGGCCTCTGGAAACACCATATATTTT.

The chain is built from TRBV27 and TRBJ2-7; 7 bases match TRBD2. Germline CDR1 MNHEY, CDR2 SMNVEV (reference sequence). V was clipped by 3 bases and J by 3 bases; unmatched bases: 14. The CDR3 loop spans 17 amino acids. CDR3 in DNA: TGTGCCAGCAGTTTTAGAAGCGGGAACGCAGCCCTCTACGAGCAGTACTTC. Protein sequence: CASSFRSGNAALYEQYF.

The chain uses TRBV28 and TRBJ1-2, with TRBD1 identical over 9 bases. The junction had 8 bases not matched to a gene; V was cut back by 1 base and J by 5 bases. This CDR3 contains 16 residues. Per the germline V gene, CDR1 is MDHEN and CDR2 is SYDVKM. For the CDR3, the DNA is TGTGCCAGCAGTTTATCCGAGACAGGGGGAATTTATGGCTACACCTTC. Translation: CASSLSETGGIYGYTF.